The 32 T cell receptor beta chains given below trace back to one sample, sequenced in a study of CXCR3-negative and CXCR3-positive naive CD8 T cells. Study-level findings and limits: Hydrophobicity was higher for TRB CDR3s found in CXCR3-positive naive cells than in CXCR3-negative naive cells.

Carrying UMI labels, the TRB cDNA libraries were prepared through 5' RACE. TCRdb re-called the 5' RACE reads; every CDR3 protein appears as one record, without DNA. The sample holds around 150,000 distinct CDR3 sequences. These receptors are not linked to any known antigen. Material: naive CXCR3+ CD8+ T cells from blood. Specified subset: CD45RO-CCR7+CD27+CD95- naive CD8+ T cells expressing CXCR3 (TNR3+). Every receptor here comes from a human donor in good health. Some clones in this sample may be carry-over from other donors' samples.

V usage is TRBV29-1 and J usage is TRBJ2-7; with no DNA, the TCRdb D assignment of TRBD1 cannot be verified. Germline-derived CDR1 and CDR2 are SQVTM and ANQGSEA. The CDR3 loop spans 14 amino acids. The CDR3: CSVVGGDRGHEQYF.

The rearrangement joins TRBV12-3 or TRBV12-4 to TRBJ1-2; TCRdb's D call, TRBD1, is unchecked because there is no DNA. CDR3 length: 13 amino acids. The CDR3 protein is CASSFGGDYGYTF.

V is TRBV19 and J is TRBJ2-1. The CDR3 consists of 15 residues. CDR1 and CDR2 from the germline V gene are LNHDA and SQIVND (reference sequence). CDR3 protein: CASSTFGGSYNEQFF.

This chain connects TRBV7-2 to TRBJ1-3; the D call of TRBD1 rests on TCRdb alone, since no DNA is present to check it. CDR3 length equals 18 residues. Germline V gene data show CDR1 as SGHTA and CDR2 as FQGNSA. CDR3 loop: CASSPKGQLTSSGNTIYF. Full variable domain (outside the CDR3, taken from reference TRBV7-2 and TRBJ1-3): GAGVSQSPSNKVTEKGKDVELRCDPISGHTALYWYRQSLGQGLEFLIYFQGNSAPDKSGLPSDRFSAERTGGSVSTLTIQRTQQEDSAVYLCASSPKGQLTSSGNTIYFGEGSWLTVV.

V gene TRBV20-1 combines with J gene TRBJ2-5; TCRdb designates TRBD2, a call that cannot be tested without DNA. The germline V gene encodes CDR1 DFQATT and CDR2 SNEGSKA (reference sequence). The CDR3 has 14 amino acids. CDR3 protein: CSAHRTSGFETQYF.

This chain's CDR3 is CASSGPGQSYSGNTIYF. This chain connects TRBV7-2 to TRBJ1-3; as DNA is missing, the TRBD1 call by TCRdb cannot be tested. The CDR3 is 17 residues long. Germline assignment: CDR1 SGHTA and CDR2 FQGNSA.

This rearrangement joins TRBV7-8 to TRBJ1-4; checking the TCRdb D call of TRBD1 is not possible without DNA. Germline V lookup: CDR1 SGHVS, CDR2 FQNEAQ. The CDR3 is 19 residues long. This chain's CDR3 is CASSILPGTGAATNEKLFF.

The CDR3 sequence is CASTSGSYEQYF. The chain combines TRBV19 with TRBJ2-7. The V gene's germline CDR1 is LNHDA and CDR2 SQIVND (reference sequence). The CDR3 spans 12 residues.

The chain couples TRBV9 to TRBJ2-2. The CDR3 loop spans 12 amino acids. The germline gives CDR1 SGDLS, CDR2 YYNGEE. The CDR3 reads CASSVRGGELFF. The full variable domain, in which reference TRBV9 and TRBJ2-2 provide the parts outside the CDR3, is DSGVTQTPKHLITATGQRVTLRCSPRSGDLSVYWYQQSLDQGLQFLIQYYNGEERAKGNILERFSAQQFPDLHSELNLSSLELGDSALYFCASSVRGGELFFGEGSRLTVL.

The gene calls are TRBV7-8 and TRBJ2-5; as DNA is missing, the TRBD1 call by TCRdb cannot be tested. The germline gives CDR1 SGHVS, CDR2 FQNEAQ. This CDR3 has 14 amino acids. CDR3 sequence reads: CASSHRTVQETQYF.

The V call is TRBV12-3 or TRBV12-4, the J call TRBJ2-1; TCRdb's D gene call, TRBD2, goes unchecked for lack of DNA. This CDR3 is built from 15 residues. CDR3 region: CASLNLAGGGNEQFF.

This rearrangement joins TRBV4-1 to TRBJ1-1; TCRdb outputs TRBD1, but without DNA this stays unchecked. The CDR3 is made up of 15 amino acids. Germline CDR1 and CDR2: MGHRA and YSYEKL. CDR3 sequence: CASSRPRGPNTEAFF.

V gene TRBV7-8 combines with J gene TRBJ2-5; the D gene TCRdb calls, TRBD2, cannot be checked with no DNA. This CDR3 region has 16 residues. Germline CDR1 SGHVS, CDR2 FQNEAQ. This chain's CDR3 is CASSLEAGGPQETQYF.

The chain has TRBV5-4 and TRBJ1-1. The CDR3 is made up of 12 amino acids. Germline CDR1 and CDR2: SGHNT and YYREEE (reference sequence). Here the CDR3 reads CASSPFDTEAFF.

The V gene is TRBV10-2, the J gene TRBJ2-2. Germline V gives CDR1 WSHSY, CDR2 SAAADI. The CDR3 has 14 residues. CDR3 loop: CASSFAVNTGEMFF.

This rearrangement joins TRBV7-9 to TRBJ2-1; the TRBD1 assignment by TCRdb is unverifiable without DNA. The CDR3 covers 19 residues. The germline V gene has CDR1 SEHNR and CDR2 FQNEAQ (reference sequence). The CDR3 region is CASSLSESVQKGSYNEQFF.

The V and J genes are TRBV10-3 and TRBJ2-2; lacking DNA, the TRBD1 call made by TCRdb goes unchecked. CDR3 length: 15 residues. Per the germline V gene, CDR1 is ENHRY and CDR2 is SYGVKD. CDR3 amino acids: CAISRDRVNTGELFF.

V usage is TRBV29-1 and J usage is TRBJ1-1. From germline, CDR1 is SQVTM and CDR2 ANQGSEA. This CDR3 comprises 12 residues. The CDR3 reads CSVTGLNTEAFF.

This chain links TRBV5-6 with TRBJ2-1; the D call of TRBD2 rests on TCRdb alone, since no DNA is present to check it. Germline values: CDR1 SGHDT, CDR2 YYEEEE. This CDR3 has 17 residues. The CDR3 loop reads CASSLVGMAGVNGEQFF.

CDR3 loop: CASSQGWNTGELFF. The genes are TRBV4-1 and TRBJ2-2. Germline V CDR1 and CDR2: MGHRA, YSYEKL. The CDR3 loop spans 14 amino acids.

The chain employs TRBV5-5 and TRBJ2-6. Germline V gene lookup returns CDR1 SGHKS and CDR2 YYEKEE (reference sequence). This CDR3 has 15 residues. This chain's CDR3 is CASSLASSGANVLTF.

The rearrangement uses TRBV4-1 and TRBJ1-4; TCRdb outputs TRBD1, but without DNA this stays unchecked. This CDR3 comprises 15 residues. Germline CDR1 reads MGHRA; CDR2 reads YSYEKL. Here the CDR3 reads CASSQGQGMVEKLFF.

J is TRBJ2-4 and V is TRBV7-2; TCRdb's D call of TRBD1 is untestable without DNA. The CDR3 runs to 21 residues. CDR1 is SGHTA, CDR2 FQGNSA, per germline. The CDR3: CASSFPTQLPSGQTSKNIQYF. Variable domain in full (rest from reference TRBV7-2 and TRBJ2-4): GAGVSQSPSNKVTEKGKDVELRCDPISGHTALYWYRQSLGQGLEFLIYFQGNSAPDKSGLPSDRFSAERTGGSVSTLTIQRTQQEDSAVYLCASSFPTQLPSGQTSKNIQYFGAGTRLSVL.

The genes are TRBV6-6 and TRBJ2-7; TCRdb's assignment of TRBD1 cannot be checked, as there is no DNA. CDR1 MNHNY and CDR2 SVGAGI come from the germline V gene (reference sequence). The CDR3 spans 16 residues. The CDR3 protein is CASTSGPGPHGYEQYF.

The rearrangement joins TRBV20-1 to TRBJ2-7; TCRdb calls TRBD2, which cannot be checked without DNA. The CDR3 runs 14 residues. Looked up from germline, CDR1 is DFQATT and CDR2 is SNEGSKA (reference sequence). CDR3 sequence: CSATPGLAGYEQYF.

This chain uses TRBV21-1 with TRBJ2-5; TCRdb designates TRBD1, a call that cannot be tested without DNA. TRBV21-1 is deemed a pseudogene. CDR3 length equals 15 residues. The CDR3 region is CASIDRNHRQETQYF.

V and J are TRBV27 and TRBJ2-7; the D call from TCRdb, TRBD2, cannot be confirmed without DNA. This CDR3 region has 15 residues. Germline assignment: CDR1 MNHEY and CDR2 SMNVEV (reference sequence). The CDR3 here is CASSGGLGALYEQYF.

The chain joins TRBV12-3 or TRBV12-4 to TRBJ1-1; TCRdb's D call of TRBD1 is untestable without DNA. The CDR3 loop spans 14 amino acids. The CDR3 spells CASSLRQLNTEAFF.

The J gene is TRBJ2-5, the V gene TRBV7-9; the TCRdb call, TRBD2, lacks DNA for checking. The CDR3 covers 16 residues. CDR1 is SEHNR and CDR2 is FQNEAQ in the germline V gene (reference sequence). The CDR3 here is CASSLTLAGVGETQYF. The whole variable domain, remainder taken from reference TRBV7-9 and TRBJ2-5, is DTGVSQNPRHKITKRGQNVTFRCDPISEHNRLYWYRQTLGQGPEFLTYFQNEAQLEKSRLLSDRFSAERPKGSFSTLEIQRTEQGDSAMYLCASSLTLAGVGETQYFGPGTRLLVL.

V gene TRBV4-3 combines with J gene TRBJ1-4. This CDR3 has 15 amino acids. Germline loops: CDR1 LGHNA, CDR2 YSLEER. The CDR3 sequence is CASSQGRGEGEKLFF.

This chain joins TRBV7-9 and TRBJ2-7; TCRdb returns TRBD1, unconfirmable since there is no DNA. CDR1 and CDR2 (germline): SEHNR, FQNEAQ (reference sequence). The CDR3 spans 15 residues. CDR3 in amino acids: CASSSLSGTDYEQYF.

The gene calls are TRBV5-1 and TRBJ2-7; TCRdb returns TRBD1, unconfirmable since there is no DNA. The CDR3 sequence is 15 residues long. Per germline, CDR1 SGHRS and CDR2 YFSETQ. The CDR3 region is CASSLPRDMSYEQYF.